A single sample gave rise to the 14 T cell receptor beta chains below, sequenced in a study of CD8+ T cells in alopecia areata. Sequencing templates came from extracted RNA that was reverse transcribed into cDNA. Sequenced by immunoSEQ multiplex PCR; TCRdb stores in-frame clones only, minus some. The data show around 4,800 clones, less than 65% seen once. Regarding treatment: oral pan-JAK inhibitor, 5-10 mg twice daily. Peripheral blood and lesional scalp punch biopsies were taken from alopecia areata patients. Sequences were derived from skin, sampled at roughly week 36, from a patient treated with tofacitinib. These receptors all stem from a human donor with alopecia areata.

This clone was observed a handful of times. The chain links TRBV29-1 to TRBJ2-2; 10 bases are shared with TRBD1. V dropped 5 bases and J dropped 5; count of bases not matched to a gene: 8. From germline, CDR1 is SQVTM and CDR2 ANQGSEA. This CDR3 has 15 residues. The CDR3 here is CSVFTGTGETGELFF. For the CDR3, the DNA is TGCAGCGTTTTTACCGGGACAGGGGAAACCGGGGAGCTGTTTTTT.

This clone appeared once. The V gene is TRBV6-6, the J gene TRBJ1-5; the D gene is possibly TRBD1 (5 bases). Germline V gene lookup returns CDR1 MNHNY and CDR2 SVGAGI (reference sequence). V lost 6 bases to trimming and J lost 1 base, with 16 bases between them. This CDR3 spans 16 amino acids. The CDR3 here is CASSEAWTISNQPQHF. The CDR3 nucleotides are TGTGCCAGCAGCGAGGCTTGGACAATCAGCAATCAGCCCCAGCATTTT.

This chain connects TRBV6-5 to TRBJ2-7, with D possibly being TRBD1 or TRBD2 (5 bases each). The CDR3 has 12 residues. Germline V gives CDR1 MNHEY, CDR2 SVGAGI. Trimming removed 7 bases at V and 6 bases at J, with 13 bases between. For the CDR3, the DNA is TGTGCCAGCACGGGGCTGGGTCGCGAGCAGTACTTC. Its translation is CASTGLGREQYF.

Note on this clone: Within the sample, other DNA sequences also encode this same CDR3. The chain is built from TRBV5-1 and TRBJ1-4; possible D gene TRBD1, 6 bases. The CDR3 sequence is 16 residues long. The V gene's germline CDR1 is SGHRS and CDR2 YFSETQ. Trimming left V 0 bases short and J 0 bases short, with 9 bases between. The DNA of the CDR3 is TGCGCCAGCAGCTTGGGTACAGGGACAACTAATGAAAAACTGTTTTTT. It is translated as CASSLGTGTTNEKLFF.

V and J are TRBV6-6 and TRBJ2-7; D may be TRBD2 (6 bases). The germline V gene has CDR1 MNHNY and CDR2 SVGAGI (reference sequence). V was shortened by 6 bases and J by 0 bases, with 9 bases between the two germline ends. The CDR3 is made up of 13 amino acids. The CDR3 spells CASSRGDSYEQYF. CDR3 sequence (DNA): TGTGCCAGCAGCCGCGGGGACTCCTACGAGCAGTACTTC.

This sequence joins TRBV27 and TRBJ2-7; 7 positions agree with TRBD1. CDR1 and CDR2 from the germline V gene are MNHEY and SMNVEV (reference sequence). V lost 5 bases and J lost 0; bases outside the gene matches: 13. The CDR3 has 17 amino acids. The CDR3 DNA is TGTGCCAGCAGTATTACCCTCGACAGGGCTAGCTCCTACGAGCAGTACTTC. As protein: CASSITLDRASSYEQYF.

The chain uses TRBV18 and TRBJ2-3, with 7 bases lining up with TRBD2. Germline CDR1 and CDR2: KGHSH and LQKENI. The CDR3 totals 16 residues. V lost 3 bases, J lost 4 bases, and 10 bases stayed unmatched. The CDR3 protein is CASSPPRRESSDTQYF. The DNA for the CDR3 is TGTGCCAGCTCACCGCCGCGGCGGGAGTCTTCAGATACGCAGTATTTT.

This chain links TRBV7-2 with TRBJ2-5, with TRBD1 as a possible D gene (6 bases). TRBJ2-7 matches the DNA end more closely, so the J call is doubtful. Germline CDR1 reads SGHTA; CDR2 reads FQGNSA. There are 16 residues in the CDR3. The CDR3 coding sequence is TGTGCCAGCAGCTCCTTGACAGGAGGTCCTATGGCCGAGCAGTACTTC. Its translation is CASSSLTGGPMAEQYF.

This rearrangement joins TRBV18 to TRBJ1-3; D remains unclear. With 6 bases removed from V and 0 bases from J, the gap between germline ends came to 18 bases. CDR1 KGHSH and CDR2 LQKENI come from the germline V gene. CDR3 length: 17 amino acids. The CDR3 reads CASSLGLTGGSGNTIYF. For the CDR3, the DNA is TGTGCCAGCTCCCTCGGCCTCACCGGAGGCTCTGGAAACACCATATATTTT.

This clone has just a few counts. The chain joins TRBV30 to TRBJ2-3; 7 nucleotides match TRBD2. V shed 2 bases and J 5 bases; nucleotides not matched to a gene: 7. The CDR3 runs 14 residues. Germline CDR1 is GTSNPN and CDR2 is SVGIG (reference sequence). The CDR3 DNA follows: TGTGCCTGGAGTCTTGCGGGAGCCGAAGATACGCAGTATTTT. This encodes CAWSLAGAEDTQYF.

The rearrangement uses TRBV7-2 and TRBJ2-3; TRBD2 is a possible D gene (6 bases). The CDR3 totals 15 residues. V lost 5 bases to trimming and J lost 2 bases, with 14 bases between them. CDR1 is SGHTA, CDR2 FQGNSA, per germline. The CDR3 protein is CASSRERAYTDTQYF. The DNA for the CDR3 is TGTGCCAGCAGCCGAGAGCGGGCCTACACAGATACGCAGTATTTT.

The V and J genes are TRBV13 and TRBJ1-1, with D uncertain. V lost 3 bases to trimming and J lost 0 bases, with 11 bases between them. Germline CDR1 PRHDT, CDR2 FYEKMQ (reference sequence). The CDR3 contains 15 residues. CDR3 residues: CASSFGQTMNTEAFF. For the CDR3, the DNA is TGTGCCAGCAGCTTCGGGCAGACCATGAACACTGAAGCTTTCTTT.

V usage is TRBV19 and J usage is TRBJ1-1; 10 nucleotides agree with TRBD1. The germline CDR1 and CDR2 sequences are LNHDA and SQIVND (reference sequence). This CDR3 has 18 amino acids. V was pared by 0 bases and J by 1 base, with 8 bases of the junction left unmatched. CDR3 amino acids: CASSIDPLTGGWNTEAFF. The DNA for the CDR3 is TGTGCCAGTAGTATAGATCCCCTGACAGGGGGCTGGAACACTGAAGCTTTCTTT.

The chain recombines TRBV4-1 with TRBJ2-5; 9 nucleotides line up with TRBD2. The DNA matches TRBJ2-7 better at its end, which makes the J call doubtful. Germline CDR1 reads MGHRA; CDR2 reads YSYEKL. CDR3 length equals 17 residues. The CDR3 loop reads CASSQLDLGLASSEQYF. The DNA of the CDR3 is TGCGCCAGCAGCCAACTAGATTTGGGACTAGCTTCATCCGAGCAGTACTTC.